One T cell receptor (beta chain) is described in this entry. There are a few counts of this clonotype. Its antigen is not yet known. Base qualities were left out, and no much larger clone turns up one base away. The library was built by means of RT-PCR. For sequencing, a NextSeq 550 was employed. TCRdb took the public reads, trimmed them with fastp at Q25, ran MiXCR for clone calling and kept in-frame beta chains. Records with the same CDR3 protein are collapsed into one entry carrying the most frequent genes and DNA. The sample table contains about 160,000 distinct CDR3 sequences; only one count was recorded for 24% of them. The ten biggest clones cover around 26% of the sample. These data belong to a study of patients and donors after allogeneic stem cell transplantation (dated by TCRdb to about 2020). In the germline V gene, CDR1 corresponds to SGHTA and CDR2 to FQGTGA. From cysteine to phenylalanine, the CDR3 is 12 amino acids long. Only the CDR3 part of the read is kept: 36 bases, read in frame from the first base. V gives up 6 bases and J gives up 8 bases, and the segment between their germline ends measures 13 bases.

Sequencing used blood, either unsorted or a sorted T cell fraction (not recorded which). The rearranged segments are TRBV7-3 and TRBJ1-1; a tentative D match to TRBD1 spans 6 bases. This TCR derives from a human donor who was either an allogeneic HSCT recipient or a stem cell or donor lymphocyte infusion donor (not recorded which). It is not recorded whose cells these are; they may come from a transplant donor. CDR3 protein: CASRQGGGEAFF. The base sequence is TGTGCCAGCAGACAGGGTGGGGGCGAAGCTTTCTTT.